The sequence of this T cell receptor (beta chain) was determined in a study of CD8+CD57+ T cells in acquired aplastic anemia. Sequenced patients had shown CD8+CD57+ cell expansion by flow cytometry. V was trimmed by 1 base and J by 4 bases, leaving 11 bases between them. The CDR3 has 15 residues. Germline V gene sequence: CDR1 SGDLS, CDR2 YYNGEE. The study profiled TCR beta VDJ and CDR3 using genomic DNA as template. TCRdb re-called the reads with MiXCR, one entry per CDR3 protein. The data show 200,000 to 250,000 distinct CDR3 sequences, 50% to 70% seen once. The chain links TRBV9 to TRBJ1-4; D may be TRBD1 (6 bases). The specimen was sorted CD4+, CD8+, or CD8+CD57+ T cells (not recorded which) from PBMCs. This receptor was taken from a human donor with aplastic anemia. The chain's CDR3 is CASSVLGQLNEKLFF. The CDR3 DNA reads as TGTGCCAGCAGCGTATTAGGACAGCTTAATGAAAAACTGTTTTTT.